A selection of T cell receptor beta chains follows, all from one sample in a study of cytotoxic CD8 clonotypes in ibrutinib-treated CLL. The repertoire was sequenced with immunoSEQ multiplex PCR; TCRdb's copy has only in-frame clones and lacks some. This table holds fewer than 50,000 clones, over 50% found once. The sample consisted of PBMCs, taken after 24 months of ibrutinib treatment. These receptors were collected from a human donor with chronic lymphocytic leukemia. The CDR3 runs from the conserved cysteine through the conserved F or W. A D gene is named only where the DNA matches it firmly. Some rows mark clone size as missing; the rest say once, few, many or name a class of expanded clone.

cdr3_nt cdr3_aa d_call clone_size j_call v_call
TGTGCCAGCAGCTTAGTAGTGAAAGGCGACATTCAGTACTTC CASSLVVKGDIQYF . . TRBJ2-4 TRBV7-6
TGTGCCAGCAGCCGATCCTCTAGCGGAAGCTACGAGCAGTACTTC CASSRSSSGSYEQYF TRBD2 few TRBJ2-7 TRBV7-8
TGCAGCGTCGTTGGACTAGCGGGGCCCCAGGCCCAGTACTTC CSVVGLAGPQAQYF TRBD2 . TRBJ2-5 TRBV29-1
TGTGCCAGCAGCTTAGGACAGCTCGCGGCCCAGTACTTC CASSLGQLAAQYF . few TRBJ2-5 TRBV11-3
TGTGCCAGCAGCTTAGGGGGACAGGGCGGTGGCTACACCTTC CASSLGGQGGGYTF TRBD1 few TRBJ1-2 TRBV7-9
TGTGCCAGCAGCGTCCCCATTGGAGGAGATAGCAATCAGCCCCAGCATTTT CASSVPIGGDSNQPQHF . . TRBJ1-5 TRBV9
TGTGCCAGCAGTTCCCCGGGTAGGGGTATCTACGAGCAGTACTTC CASSSPGRGIYEQYF . . TRBJ2-7 TRBV27
TGTGCCAGTAGTCGCGGGTACTTACCTTACAATGAGCAGTTCTTC CASSRGYLPYNEQFF . many TRBJ2-1 TRBV19
TGTGCCAGCAGCCTATTTACCGGGACAGTCAATCAGCCCCAGCATTTT CASSLFTGTVNQPQHF TRBD1 . TRBJ1-5 TRBV7-8
TGCGCCAGCAGCCCTACAGGGAACACTGAAGCTTTCTTT CASSPTGNTEAFF . once TRBJ1-1 TRBV4-1
TGTGCCAGCAGCTACCTGGCTAGGAGCGGGGTCCGCCTAGAGCAGTTCTTC CASSYLARSGVRLEQFF TRBD2 once TRBJ2-1 TRBV7-8
TGCGCCAGCAGCTTGCAACCGGCAGAGAACACTGAAGCTTTCTTT CASSLQPAENTEAFF . few TRBJ1-1 TRBV5-1
TGCGCCAGCAGCTCGGTTGGTGCCGGACTCCTCTATGGCTACACCTTC CASSSVGAGLLYGYTF . . TRBJ1-2 TRBV5-1
TGTGCCAGCAGTTACTCGGGCATCCAGGGTGGCTACACCTTC CASSYSGIQGGYTF . few TRBJ1-2 TRBV6-6
TGCAGTGCTAGCTACAATGAGCAGTTCTTC CSASYNEQFF . . TRBJ2-1 TRBV20-1
TGCGCCAGCAGCTCGGCCTACGAGCAGTACTTC CASSSAYEQYF . . TRBJ2-7 TRBV5-1
TGTGCCAGCACTGCTGGCTCCTACGAGCAGTACTTC CASTAGSYEQYF . . TRBJ2-7 TRBV2
TGTGCCAGCAGTTCCCGGGACAGGGGCTACGAGCAGTACTTC CASSSRDRGYEQYF TRBD1 once TRBJ2-7 TRBV7-3
TGTGCCAGCAGTGCGGACCTGGGAGAGACCCAGTACTTC CASSADLGETQYF . . TRBJ2-5 TRBV9
TGTGCCAGCAGCCGGGGACAGGGGGCGGTCTACGAGCAGTACTTC CASSRGQGAVYEQYF TRBD1 . TRBJ2-7 TRBV7-2
TGTGCCAGCAGCGTTATGGGGCGAGCGAACACTGAAGCTTTCTTT CASSVMGRANTEAFF . . TRBJ1-1 TRBV9
TGTGCCAGCAGCCCAGCCCCAACTAATGAAAAACTGTTTTTT CASSPAPTNEKLFF . . TRBJ1-4 TRBV7-2